The 10 T cell receptor beta chains listed next were all sequenced from one sample in a study of blood T cell repertoires in COVID-19. TCRdb's table, derived via immunoSEQ multiplex PCR, lists solely in-frame clones and lacks some. The top ten hold roughly 9.6% of the sample, which has about 73,000 clones, 89% seen once. Material for sequencing was peripheral blood. These receptors came from an elderly man with acute or convalescent COVID-19.

To note about this clone: An end of the junction differs from the germline gene, which may be a read error. The V call is TRBV5-1, the J call TRBJ1-5; the D is unclear. Germline CDR1 SGHRS, CDR2 YFSETQ. CDR3 length equals 11 residues. The CDR3, as DNA: TGCGCCAGCTCTTTCTTCAGACGGCGGCGATTT. This sequence encodes CASSFFRRRRF. Full variable domain (outside the CDR3, taken from reference TRBV5-1 and TRBJ1-5): KAGVTQTPRYLIKTRGQQVTLSCSPISGHRSVSWYQQTPGQGLQFLFEYFSETQRNKGNFPGRFSGRQFSNSRSEMNVSTLELGDSALYLCASSFFRRRRFGDGTRLSIL.

The chain couples TRBV10-3 to TRBJ1-5; maybe TRBD1 (6 bases). CDR1 ENHRY and CDR2 SYGVKD come from the germline V gene. There are 15 residues in the CDR3. The V end lost 3 bases, the J end lost 0 bases, and 9 bases lay between the germline ends. The CDR3 loop reads CAISEGQYSNQPQHF. The CDR3 coding sequence is TGTGCCATCAGTGAAGGACAGTATAGCAATCAGCCCCAGCATTTT.

The rearrangement joins TRBV5-4 to TRBJ1-1; D remains ambiguous. CDR3 length equals 13 residues. CDR1 is SGHNT and CDR2 is YYREEE in the germline V gene (reference sequence). V was clipped by 3 bases and J by 5 bases, with 11 bases between them. The CDR3 DNA reads as TGTGCCAGCAGCTCCCTCTGGGCAACTGAAGCTTTCTTT. It specifies CASSSLWATEAFF.

This clone was observed once. CDR3 sequence reads: CASSTTGQETQYF. The CDR3 DNA sequence: TGTGCCAGTAGTACAACGGGACAGGAGACCCAGTACTTC. The chain uses TRBV19 and TRBJ2-5, with 7 nucleotides matching TRBD1. Per germline, CDR1 LNHDA and CDR2 SQIVND (reference sequence). Losses at the gene ends were 4 bases for V and 5 bases for J; bases not matched to a gene: 4. CDR3 length: 13 residues.

V and J are TRBV9 and TRBJ1-3; 7 bases fit TRBD1. Germline-derived CDR1 and CDR2 are SGDLS and YYNGEE. The V segment lost 4 bases and the J segment 0 bases; nucleotides outside the gene matches: 7. The CDR3 is 16 residues long. The CDR3 bases are TGTGCCAGCAGCCCCCGGGACAGTAGCTCTGGAAACACCATATATTTT. Its protein is CASSPRDSSSGNTIYF.

V usage is TRBV29-1 and J usage is TRBJ1-2; a weak D match, TRBD1 (5 bases). The germline V and J ends were trimmed by 5 bases and 5 bases, with 15 bases remaining between them. The germline V gene encodes CDR1 SQVTM and CDR2 ANQGSEA. This CDR3 has 13 amino acids. The CDR3 DNA is TGCAGCGTTCATCCAGGGCTGAGTTATGGCTACACCTTC. It specifies CSVHPGLSYGYTF. Full variable domain (outside the CDR3, taken from reference TRBV29-1 and TRBJ1-2): SAVISQKPSRDICQRGTSLTIQCQVDSQVTMMFWYRQQPGQSLTLIATANQGSEATYESGFVIDKFPISRPNLTFSTLTVSNMSPEDSSIYLCSVHPGLSYGYTFGSGTRLTVV.

This clone was detected only a few times. The genes are TRBV14 and TRBJ1-1; no clear D. The CDR3 length is 13 residues. Germline V lookup: CDR1 SGHDN, CDR2 FVKESK. The germline V and J ends were trimmed by 8 bases and 0 bases, with 10 bases remaining between them. CDR3 in amino acids: CASLKQMNTEAFF. For the CDR3, the DNA is TGTGCCAGCCTCAAACAGATGAACACTGAAGCTTTCTTT.

V gene TRBV7-9 combines with J gene TRBJ1-2, with D uncertain. CDR3 length equals 12 residues. The V gene lost 4 bases and the J gene lost 2 bases, with 5 bases spanning the gap. CDR1 SEHNR and CDR2 FQNEAQ come from the germline V gene (reference sequence). Here the CDR3 DNA reads TGTGCCAGCAGCTACAACAACTATGGCTACACCTTC. Translation gives CASSYNNYGYTF.

The chain links TRBV24-1 to TRBJ1-5; tentative D call: TRBD1 (6 bases). V gave up 10 bases and J gave up 7 bases, with 19 bases separating them. The germline CDR1 and CDR2 sequences are KGHDR and SFDVKD. This CDR3 spans 14 amino acids. CDR3 DNA: TGTGCCACTAGTAGCAGGGGTAAGAAGCAGCCCCAGCATTTT. It codes for CATSSRGKKQPQHF.

The V gene is TRBV19, the J gene TRBJ1-5; 7 bases line up with TRBD1. V shed 4 bases and J 6 bases; nucleotides not matched to a gene: 9. Looked up from germline, CDR1 is LNHDA and CDR2 is SQIVND (reference sequence). The CDR3 extends over 15 amino acids. The CDR3 DNA sequence: TGTGCCAGTAGTACGGGGACAGTACAGGCTCAGCCCCAGCATTTT. Amino acids: CASSTGTVQAQPQHF.